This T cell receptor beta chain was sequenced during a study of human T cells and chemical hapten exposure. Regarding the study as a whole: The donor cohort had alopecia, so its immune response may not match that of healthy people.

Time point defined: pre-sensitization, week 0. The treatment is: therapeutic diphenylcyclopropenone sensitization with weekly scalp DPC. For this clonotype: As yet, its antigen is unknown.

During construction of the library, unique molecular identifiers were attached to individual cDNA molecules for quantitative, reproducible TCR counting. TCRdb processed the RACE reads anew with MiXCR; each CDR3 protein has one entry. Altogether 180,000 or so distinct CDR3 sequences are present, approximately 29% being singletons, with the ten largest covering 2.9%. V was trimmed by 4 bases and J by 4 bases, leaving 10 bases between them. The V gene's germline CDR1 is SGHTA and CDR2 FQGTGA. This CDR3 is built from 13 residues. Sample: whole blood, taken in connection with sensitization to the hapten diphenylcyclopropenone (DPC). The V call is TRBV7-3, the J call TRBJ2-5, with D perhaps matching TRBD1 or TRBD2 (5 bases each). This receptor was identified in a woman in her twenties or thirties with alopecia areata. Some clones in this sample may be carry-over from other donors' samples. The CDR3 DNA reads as TGTGCCAGCAGCTCGGGACGGTTAGAGACCCAGTACTTC. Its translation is CASSSGRLETQYF.